This T cell receptor beta chain was obtained from a study of blood T cell repertoires in COVID-19. Study details: Some COVID-19 samples were acute and others convalescent; all came from the United States, Italy and Spain.

This CDR3 contains 15 residues. The V and J ends lost 6 bases and 1 base, in that order; junction bases with no gene match: 6. Germline V lookup: CDR1 LNHDA, CDR2 SQIVND (reference sequence). Original processing methods: Using reference gene primer amplification, nucleated cell counts were estimated. Only in-frame clones appear in the TCRdb table, and some are missing; sequencing was by immunoSEQ multiplex PCR. The V and J calls and clone size were taken over from that table, and D and trimming were inferred from the DNA. The sample lists under 70,000 clones, about 86% seen once, with more than 3.5% in the top ten.

This TCR came from a man in his fifties or sixties with acute or convalescent COVID-19. Sequencing was performed on peripheral blood. The V gene is TRBV19, the J gene TRBJ2-7; 10 nucleotides agree with TRBD2. CDR3 protein: CASSPSSGGSYEQYF. In DNA, the CDR3 is TGTGCCAGTAGCCCATCTAGCGGGGGTTCCTACGAGCAGTACTTC.